Described below is a single TCR beta chain sequence and its context. The antigen is not known. This record belongs to a study of T cell responses to AZD1222 COVID-19 vaccine. General study results and limits: Reportedly, nearly half the spike-specific TCRs target unmutated variant regions.

Assay: immunoSEQ multiplex PCR; the TCRdb copy retains only in-frame clones and omits some. The sample lists just over 90,000 clones, 75% to 90% occurring once. The material was peripheral blood, obtained 28 days after the second AZD1222 dose. This receptor was taken from an adult who received the AZD1222 COVID-19 vaccine.

Written as DNA, the CDR3 is TGTGCCAGCAGTGACCCCGTTAACAATCAGCCCCAGCATTTT. Amino acid sequence: CASSDPVNNQPQHF. V and J are TRBV2 and TRBJ1-5; D gene ambiguous. The CDR3 contains 14 residues. V lost 3 bases to trimming and J lost 3 bases, with 9 bases between them. Germline V lookup: CDR1 SNHLY, CDR2 FYNNEI.